A selection of T cell receptor beta chains follows, all from one sample in a study of cytomegalovirus exposure and HLA in healthy donors. Clones were read by immunoSEQ multiplex PCR, and TCRdb kept only the in-frame ones, dropping some. Of about 64,000 clones in the sample, just over 90% were seen once. Specimen: PBMCs. The receptors come from a woman under 30 in good health and CMV-seronegative. The CDR3 runs from the conserved cysteine through the conserved F or W. The order of the fields is D gene, clone size, V gene, J gene, CDR3 protein, CDR3 DNA. D genes are given only for firm matches. A row's size may be missing; if present it is once, few, many or a size class.

>.|.|TRBV28|TRBJ1-5
CASINTGTRQPQHF
TGTGCCAGCATAAATACAGGGACGAGACAGCCCCAGCATTTT
>.|.|TRBV18|TRBJ1-1
CASSPNQQGATEAFF
TGTGCCAGCTCACCGAATCAACAGGGAGCCACTGAAGCTTTCTTT
>.|.|TRBV10-3|TRBJ1-5
CAISESGSGLNQPQHF
TGTGCCATCAGTGAGTCGGGAAGCGGTCTAAATCAGCCCCAGCATTTT
>TRBD1|.|TRBV9|TRBJ1-2
CASSVDPPGTGGGYTF
TGTGCCAGCAGCGTAGATCCCCCTGGGACAGGCGGTGGCTACACCTTC
>.|.|TRBV6-5|TRBJ1-1
CASRGQGNIGAFF
TGTGCCAGCAGGGGTCAGGGTAACATCGGAGCTTTCTTT
>TRBD1|.|TRBV4-2|TRBJ2-2
CASSQGTGNTGELFF
TGTGCCAGCAGCCAAGGGACAGGGAACACCGGGGAGCTGTTTTTT
>.|.|TRBV6-1|TRBJ2-2
CASGTTNTGELFF
TGTGCCAGCGGCACGACGAACACCGGGGAGCTGTTTTTT
>.|.|TRBV27|TRBJ2-7
CASSPTGPYEQYF
TGTGCCAGCAGTCCCACAGGTCCCTACGAGCAGTACTTC
>TRBD1|once|TRBV29-1|TRBJ2-2
CSVARGRGGELFF
TGCAGCGTTGCGAGGGGGCGAGGCGGGGAGCTGTTTTTT
>.|.|TRBV28|TRBJ1-1
CASMRVGDTEAFF
TGTGCCAGCATGAGGGTCGGTGACACTGAAGCTTTCTTT
>.|.|TRBV11-2|TRBJ1-3
CASSLSRGNTIYF
TGTGCCAGCAGCTTATCTCGTGGAAACACCATATATTTT
>.|.|TRBV4-2|TRBJ2-1
CASSQGVAGLSFNEQFF
TGTGCCAGCAGCCAAGGTGTGGCGGGACTTTCTTTCAATGAGCAGTTCTTC
>.|.|TRBV7-9|TRBJ1-5
CASSQQQESPQHF
TGTGCCAGCAGCCAGCAACAGGAGTCGCCCCAGCATTTT
>.|.|TRBV18|TRBJ2-7
CASSLSAEQYF
TGTGCCAGCTCACTTTCAGCGGAGCAGTACTTC
>TRBD2|.|TRBV4-1|TRBJ2-7
CASSQHYLAGGYEQYF
TGCGCCAGCAGCCAACACTATCTAGCGGGAGGTTACGAGCAGTACTTC
>.|.|TRBV28|TRBJ2-5
CASSFGGGTRHQETQYF
TGTGCCAGCAGTTTTGGTGGCGGGACCAGGCACCAAGAGACCCAGTACTTC
>.|.|TRBV5-4|TRBJ2-1
CASSGDGGGLNEQFF
TGTGCCAGCAGCGGCGATGGGGGGGGGCTCAATGAGCAGTTCTTC
>.|.|TRBV19|TRBJ1-1
CASSIRLGAPEAFF
TGTGCCAGTAGTATACGATTGGGGGCCCCTGAAGCTTTCTTT
>.|.|TRBV11-2|TRBJ1-1
CASSPGGLNTEAFF
TGTGCCAGCAGCCCTGGAGGCCTGAACACTGAAGCTTTCTTT
>.|once|TRBV2|TRBJ1-5
CATKLTRMSNQPQHF
TGTGCCACTAAACTGACTCGTATGAGCAATCAGCCCCAGCATTTT
>TRBD2|.|TRBV5-6|TRBJ2-1
CASSSGGPGTTRYNEQFF
TGTGCCAGCAGCTCGGGAGGCCCGGGGACTACGAGGTACAATGAGCAGTTCTTC
>.|.|TRBV19|TRBJ1-5
CASSMGGGQPQHF
TGTGCCAGTAGTATGGGGGGGGGCCAGCCCCAGCATTTT
>.|.|TRBV9|TRBJ1-3
CASSFRFPGRRRTRSGNTIYF
TGTGCCAGCAGCTTCCGCTTCCCCGGGAGGCGAAGGACACGGTCTGGAAACACCATATATTTT
>TRBD1|.|TRBV11-3|TRBJ2-2
CASSLYRGNTGELFF
TGTGCCAGCAGCTTATACAGGGGGAACACCGGGGAGCTGTTTTTT
>TRBD2|.|TRBV7-3|TRBJ2-1
CASSLVGSSGGSLGSYNEQFF
TGTGCCAGCAGCTTAGTCGGCTCAAGCGGGGGGTCCCTGGGCTCCTACAATGAGCAGTTCTTC
>TRBD1|.|TRBV11-2|TRBJ1-2
CASSPLGQGNYGYTF
TGTGCCAGCAGCCCCCTGGGACAGGGAAACTATGGCTACACCTTC
>.|.|TRBV28|TRBJ1-2
CASSLIGRGQRGYTF
TGTGCCAGCAGTTTAATCGGCCGGGGTCAGCGCGGCTACACCTTC
>TRBD1|.|TRBV4-2|TRBJ1-2
CASSQGAVQGAHGYTF
TGTGCCAGCAGCCAAGGGGCGGTCCAGGGGGCCCATGGCTACACCTTC
>.|.|TRBV19|TRBJ1-1
CASSRPLGAMNTEAFF
TGTGCCAGTAGTAGGCCCCTGGGGGCCATGAACACTGAAGCTTTCTTT
>.|.|TRBV2|TRBJ2-5
CASSEGPRGIETQYF
TGTGCCAGCAGTGAAGGACCCCGGGGGATCGAGACCCAGTACTTC
>TRBD2|.|TRBV28|TRBJ2-5
CASSGTKETQYF
TGTGCCAGCAGCGGGACTAAAGAGACCCAGTACTTC
>TRBD1|once|TRBV28|TRBJ1-2
CASSLYAGQGAMDGYTF
TGTGCCAGCAGTTTATACGCGGGACAGGGGGCGATGGATGGCTACACCTTC
>TRBD2|.|TRBV28|TRBJ2-3
CASSSPSGTSTDTQYF
TGTGCCAGCAGCTCACCAAGCGGGACTAGCACAGATACGCAGTATTTT
>.|once|TRBV7-6|TRBJ2-5
CASSLKYRETQYF
TGTGCCAGCAGCTTAAAATACAGAGAGACCCAGTACTTC
>.|.|TRBV4-1|TRBJ1-5
CASSQVGRGNQPQHF
TGCGCCAGCAGCCAAGTCGGCAGGGGCAATCAGCCCCAGCATTTT
>TRBD2|.|TRBV5-1|TRBJ2-3
CASSSPGSAGGADTQYF
TGCGCCAGCAGCTCCCCCGGGTCAGCGGGGGGGGCGGATACGCAGTATTTT
>TRBD1|.|TRBV4-2|TRBJ1-3
CASSQDGGTGGSGNTIYF
TGTGCCAGCAGCCAAGATGGGGGGACAGGGGGCTCTGGAAACACCATATATTTT
>.|.|TRBV4-1|TRBJ1-1
CASSPSPGHLNTEAFF
TGCGCCAGCAGCCCCTCTCCGGGACACTTGAACACTGAAGCTTTCTTT
>.|few|TRBV28|TRBJ1-2
CASSFGGDGYTF
TGTGCCAGCAGTTTCGGGGGTGATGGCTACACCTTC
>.|.|TRBV5-5|TRBJ1-3
CASSLDPGGNTIYF
TGTGCCAGCAGCTTGGACCCGGGAGGAAACACCATATATTTT
>.|few|TRBV4-1|TRBJ1-1
CASSQEDMGFRTVDEAFF
TGCGCCAGCAGCCAAGAGGACATGGGGTTTAGGACGGTGGATGAAGCTTTCTTT
>TRBD1|.|TRBV12-5|TRBJ2-7
CASAPGQGLTYEQYF
TGTGCTAGTGCCCCCGGACAGGGCTTGACCTACGAGCAGTACTTC
>TRBD1|once|TRBV11-3|TRBJ2-5
CASSTGTGGQETQYF
TGTGCCAGCAGCACTGGGACAGGGGGCCAGGAGACCCAGTACTTC
>TRBD1|.|TRBV6-6|TRBJ1-2
CASSYSGTGANGYTF
TGTGCCAGCAGTTATTCCGGGACAGGGGCGAATGGCTACACCTTC
>TRBD2|.|TRBV6-1|TRBJ2-7
CASTPGGIYEQYF
TGTGCCAGCACCCCGGGGGGAATCTACGAGCAGTACTTC
>TRBD1|few|TRBV10-3|TRBJ1-1
CAISSGTGDVTEAFF
TGTGCCATCAGTTCCGGGACAGGGGATGTGACTGAAGCTTTCTTT
>.|.|TRBV5-6|TRBJ2-7
CASSIGQYEQYF
TGTGCCAGCAGCATCGGACAGTACGAGCAGTACTTC
>TRBD1|.|TRBV19|TRBJ2-1
CASSITGQGALEQFF
TGTGCCAGTAGTATTACCGGACAGGGGGCCTTGGAGCAGTTCTTC
>.|.|TRBV30|TRBJ2-1
CAWTSRDPNEQFF
TGTGCCTGGACCTCCCGGGATCCAAATGAGCAGTTCTTC
>.|.|TRBV4-1|TRBJ2-7
CASSQDPLRLGSYEQYF
TGCGCCAGCAGCCAAGATCCGCTACGTCTCGGCTCCTACGAGCAGTACTTC
>.|once|TRBV6-5|TRBJ1-5
CASSSGSSNQPQHF
TGTGCCAGCAGTTCCGGGAGCAGTAATCAGCCCCAGCATTTT